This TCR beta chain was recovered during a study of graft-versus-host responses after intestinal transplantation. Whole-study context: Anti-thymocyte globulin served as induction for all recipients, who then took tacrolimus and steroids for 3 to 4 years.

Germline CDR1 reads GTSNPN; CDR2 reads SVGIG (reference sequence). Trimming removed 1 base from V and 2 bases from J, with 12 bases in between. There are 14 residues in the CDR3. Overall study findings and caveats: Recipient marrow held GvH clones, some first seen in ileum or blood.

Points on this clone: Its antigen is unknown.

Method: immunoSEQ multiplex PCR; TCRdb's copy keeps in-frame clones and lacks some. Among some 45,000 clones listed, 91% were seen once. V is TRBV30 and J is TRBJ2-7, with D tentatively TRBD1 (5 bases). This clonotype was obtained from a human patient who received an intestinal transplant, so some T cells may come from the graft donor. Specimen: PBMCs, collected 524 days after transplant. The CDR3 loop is CAWSEDSSAYEQYF. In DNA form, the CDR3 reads TGTGCCTGGAGTGAAGACAGCTCAGCCTACGAGCAGTACTTC.